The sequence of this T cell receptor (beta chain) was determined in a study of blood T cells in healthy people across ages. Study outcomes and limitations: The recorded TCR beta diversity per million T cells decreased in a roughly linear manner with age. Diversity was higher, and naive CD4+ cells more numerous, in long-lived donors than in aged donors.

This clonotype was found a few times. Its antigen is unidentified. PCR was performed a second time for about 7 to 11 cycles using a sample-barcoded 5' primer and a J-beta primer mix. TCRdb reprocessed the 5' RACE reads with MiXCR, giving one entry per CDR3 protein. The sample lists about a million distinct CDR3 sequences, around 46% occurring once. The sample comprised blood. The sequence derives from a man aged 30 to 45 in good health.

The CDR3 DNA sequence: TGTGCCAGCACCCCAAATAGCGGGGGGGCCAACAATGAGCAGTTCTTC. Its protein is CASTPNSGGANNEQFF. This chain joins TRBV9 and TRBJ2-1; the match to TRBD2 covers 11 bases. Germline V CDR1 and CDR2: SGDLS, YYNGEE. The junction had 10 bases not matched to a gene; V was cut back by 6 bases and J by 5 bases. The length of the CDR3 is 16 residues.